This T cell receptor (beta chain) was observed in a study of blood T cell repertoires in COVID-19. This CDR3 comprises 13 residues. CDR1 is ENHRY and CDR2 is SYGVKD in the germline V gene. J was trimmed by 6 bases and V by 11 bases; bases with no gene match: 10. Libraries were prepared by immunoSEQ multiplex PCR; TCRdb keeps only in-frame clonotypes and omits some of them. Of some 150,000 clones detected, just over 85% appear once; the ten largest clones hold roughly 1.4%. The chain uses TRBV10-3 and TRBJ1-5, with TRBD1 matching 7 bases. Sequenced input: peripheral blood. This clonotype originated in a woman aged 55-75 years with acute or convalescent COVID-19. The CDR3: CAATQGGSQPQHF. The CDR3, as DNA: TGTGCCGCCACTCAAGGGGGCAGTCAGCCCCAGCATTTT.